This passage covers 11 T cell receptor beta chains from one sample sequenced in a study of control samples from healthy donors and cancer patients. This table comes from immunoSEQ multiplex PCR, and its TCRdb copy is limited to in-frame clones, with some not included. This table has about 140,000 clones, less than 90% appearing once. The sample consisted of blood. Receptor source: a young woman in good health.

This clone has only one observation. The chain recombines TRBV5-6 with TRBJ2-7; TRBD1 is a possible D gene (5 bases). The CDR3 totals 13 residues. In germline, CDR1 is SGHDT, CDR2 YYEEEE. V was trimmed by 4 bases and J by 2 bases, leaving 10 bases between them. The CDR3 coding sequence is TGTGCCAGCAGCCTGACAGAAACCTACGAGCAGTACTTC. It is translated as CASSLTETYEQYF.

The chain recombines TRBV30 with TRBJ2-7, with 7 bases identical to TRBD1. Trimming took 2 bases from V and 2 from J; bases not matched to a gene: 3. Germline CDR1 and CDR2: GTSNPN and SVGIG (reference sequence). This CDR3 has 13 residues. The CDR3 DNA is TGTGCCTGGAGTAAAGGGACAGCCTACGAGCAGTACTTC. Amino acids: CAWSKGTAYEQYF.

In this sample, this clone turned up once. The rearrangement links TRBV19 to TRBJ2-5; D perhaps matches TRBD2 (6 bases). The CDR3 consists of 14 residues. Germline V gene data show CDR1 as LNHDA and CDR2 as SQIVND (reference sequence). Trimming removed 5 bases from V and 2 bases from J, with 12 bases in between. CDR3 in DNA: TGTGCCAGTAGTCCCCGGGACTTTCAAGAGACCCAGTACTTC. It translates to CASSPRDFQETQYF.

Written as DNA, the CDR3 is TGTGCCAGCAGCTTAGGGGACAGGGTCCAAGAGACCCAGTACTTC. It specifies CASSLGDRVQETQYF. J is TRBJ2-5 and V is TRBV11-2; 9 bases map to TRBD1. The CDR3 length is 15 residues. The junction had 1 base not matched to a gene; V was cut back by 1 base and J by 1 base. The germline V gene has CDR1 SGHAT and CDR2 FQNNGV.

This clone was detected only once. The DNA of the CDR3 is TGTGCCAGCAGCGGACAGCTAAATTCACCCCTCCACTTT. Translating gives CASSGQLNSPLHF. The chain recombines TRBV11-2 with TRBJ1-6, with D possibly matching TRBD1 (6 bases). Germline V gene data show CDR1 as SGHAT and CDR2 as FQNNGV. The CDR3 loop spans 13 amino acids. Between the trimmed V and J ends, which lost 5 bases and 7 bases, there was a span of 9 bases.

CDR3 in amino acids: CASSSGLAGGTGELFF. DNA for the CDR3: TGCGCCAGCAGCTCCGGACTAGCGGGAGGGACCGGGGAGCTGTTTTTT. V and J are TRBV5-1 and TRBJ2-2; 15 positions match TRBD2. This CDR3 has 16 residues. Per the germline V gene, CDR1 is SGHRS and CDR2 is YFSETQ. V was clipped by 3 bases and J by 5 bases; unmatched bases: 2.

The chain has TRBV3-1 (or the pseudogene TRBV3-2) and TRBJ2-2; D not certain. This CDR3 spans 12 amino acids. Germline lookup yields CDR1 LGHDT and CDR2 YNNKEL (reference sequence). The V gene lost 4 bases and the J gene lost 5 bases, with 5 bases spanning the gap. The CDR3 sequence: CASSPNTGELFF. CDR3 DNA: TGTGCCAGCAGCCCCAATACCGGGGAGCTGTTTTTT.

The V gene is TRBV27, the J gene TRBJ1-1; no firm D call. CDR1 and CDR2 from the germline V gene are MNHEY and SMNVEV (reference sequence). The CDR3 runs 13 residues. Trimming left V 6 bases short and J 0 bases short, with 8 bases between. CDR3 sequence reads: CASSPNMNTEAFF. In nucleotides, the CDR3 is TGTGCCAGCAGCCCGAACATGAACACTGAAGCTTTCTTT.

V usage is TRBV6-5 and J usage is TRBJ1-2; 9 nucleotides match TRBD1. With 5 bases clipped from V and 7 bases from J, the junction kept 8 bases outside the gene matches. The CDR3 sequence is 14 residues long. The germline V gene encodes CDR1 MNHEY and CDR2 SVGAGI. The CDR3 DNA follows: TGTGCCAGCAGTCCCGGGACAGGGAGTCGTGGCTACACCTTC. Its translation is CASSPGTGSRGYTF.

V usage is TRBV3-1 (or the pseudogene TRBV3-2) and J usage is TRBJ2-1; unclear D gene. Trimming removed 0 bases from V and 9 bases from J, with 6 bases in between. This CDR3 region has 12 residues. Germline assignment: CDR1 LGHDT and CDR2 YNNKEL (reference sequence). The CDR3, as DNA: TGTGCCAGCAGCCAAGAGCGAAGTGAGCAGTTCTTC. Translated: CASSQERSEQFF.

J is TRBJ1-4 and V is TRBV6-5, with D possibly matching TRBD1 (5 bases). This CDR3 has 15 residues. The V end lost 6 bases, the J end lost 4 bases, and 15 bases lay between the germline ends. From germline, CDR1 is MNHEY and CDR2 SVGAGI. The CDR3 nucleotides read TGTGCCAGCAGCACCTCGGCCGGGGGTAATGAAAAACTGTTTTTT. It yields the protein CASSTSAGGNEKLFF.